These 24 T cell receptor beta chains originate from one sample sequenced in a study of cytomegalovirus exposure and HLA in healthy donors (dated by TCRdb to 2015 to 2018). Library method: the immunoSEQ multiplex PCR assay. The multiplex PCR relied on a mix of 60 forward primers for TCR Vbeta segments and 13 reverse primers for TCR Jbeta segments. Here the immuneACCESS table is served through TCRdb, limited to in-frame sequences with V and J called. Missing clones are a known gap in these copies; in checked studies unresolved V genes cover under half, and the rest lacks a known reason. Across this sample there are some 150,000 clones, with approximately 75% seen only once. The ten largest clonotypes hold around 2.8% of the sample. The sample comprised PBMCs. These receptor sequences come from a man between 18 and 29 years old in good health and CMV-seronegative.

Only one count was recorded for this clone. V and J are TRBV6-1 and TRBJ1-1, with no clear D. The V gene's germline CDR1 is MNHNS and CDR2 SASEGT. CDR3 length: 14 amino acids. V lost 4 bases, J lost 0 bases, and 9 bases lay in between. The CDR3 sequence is CASSVGGMNTEAFF. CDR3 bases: TGTGCCAGCAGTGTCGGAGGCATGAACACTGAAGCTTTCTTT.

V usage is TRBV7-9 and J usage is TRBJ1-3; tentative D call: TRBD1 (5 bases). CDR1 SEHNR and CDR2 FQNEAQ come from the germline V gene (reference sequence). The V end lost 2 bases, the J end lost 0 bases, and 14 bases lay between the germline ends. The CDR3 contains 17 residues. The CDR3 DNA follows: TGTGCCAGCAGCTTACTGAGTCGCGGGACCTCTGGAAACACCATATATTTT. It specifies CASSLLSRGTSGNTIYF.

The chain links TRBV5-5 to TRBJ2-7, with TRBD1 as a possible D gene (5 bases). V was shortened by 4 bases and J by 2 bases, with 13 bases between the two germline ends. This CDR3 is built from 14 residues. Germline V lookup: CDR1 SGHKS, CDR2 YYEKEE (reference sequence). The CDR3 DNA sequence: TGTGCCAGCAGCCGAATCGACAGCCCCTACGAGCAGTACGTC. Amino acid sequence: CASSRIDSPYEQYV.

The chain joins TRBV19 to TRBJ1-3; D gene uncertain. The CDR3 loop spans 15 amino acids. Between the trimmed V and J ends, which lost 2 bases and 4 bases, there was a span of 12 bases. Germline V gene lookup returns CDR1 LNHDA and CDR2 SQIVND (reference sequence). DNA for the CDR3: TGTGCCAGTAGTATATCTACTCGGAGCGGAAACACCATATATTTT. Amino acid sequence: CASSISTRSGNTIYF. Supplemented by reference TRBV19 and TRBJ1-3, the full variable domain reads DGGITQSPKYLFRKEGQNVTLSCEQNLNHDAMYWYRQDPGQGLRLIYYSQIVNDFQKGDIAEGYSVSREKKESFPLTVTSAQKNPTAFYLCASSISTRSGNTIYFGEGSWLTVV.

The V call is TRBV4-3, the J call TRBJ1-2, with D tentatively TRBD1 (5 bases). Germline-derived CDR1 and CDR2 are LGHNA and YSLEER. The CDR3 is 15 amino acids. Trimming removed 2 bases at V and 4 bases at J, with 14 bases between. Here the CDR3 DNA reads TGCGCCAGCAGCCAAATCCAGGGTACCAGCTATGGCTACACCTTC. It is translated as CASSQIQGTSYGYTF.

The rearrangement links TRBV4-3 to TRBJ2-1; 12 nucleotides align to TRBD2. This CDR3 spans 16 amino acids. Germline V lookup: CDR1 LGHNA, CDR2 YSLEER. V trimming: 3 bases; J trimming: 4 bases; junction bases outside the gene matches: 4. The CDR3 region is CASSHRLAGVYNEQFF. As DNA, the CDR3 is TGCGCCAGCAGCCATCGACTAGCGGGAGTTTACAATGAGCAGTTCTTC.

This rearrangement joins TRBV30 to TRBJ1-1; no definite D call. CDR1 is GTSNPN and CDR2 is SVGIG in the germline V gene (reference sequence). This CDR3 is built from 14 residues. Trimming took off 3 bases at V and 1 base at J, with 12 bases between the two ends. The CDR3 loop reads CAWRNGNGNTEAFF. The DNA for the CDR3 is TGTGCCTGGAGAAACGGGAACGGGAACACTGAAGCTTTCTTT.

DNA of the CDR3: TGTGCCAGCAGTAACGACATTAGCACTGAAGCTTTCTTT. It translates to CASSNDISTEAFF. This chain joins TRBV6-5 and TRBJ1-1; D gene uncertain. Germline loops: CDR1 MNHEY, CDR2 SVGAGI. The CDR3 consists of 13 residues. The ends were cut back, 5 bases at V and 4 bases at J, with 11 bases in the middle.

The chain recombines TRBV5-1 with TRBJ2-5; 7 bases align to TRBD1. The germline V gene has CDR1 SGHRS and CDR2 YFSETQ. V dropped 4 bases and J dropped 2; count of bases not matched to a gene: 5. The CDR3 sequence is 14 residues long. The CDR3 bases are TGCGCCAGCAGCAAGGGACAGCCACAAGAGACCCAGTACTTC. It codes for CASSKGQPQETQYF. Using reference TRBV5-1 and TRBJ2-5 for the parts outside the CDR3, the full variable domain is KAGVTQTPRYLIKTRGQQVTLSCSPISGHRSVSWYQQTPGQGLQFLFEYFSETQRNKGNFPGRFSGRQFSNSRSEMNVSTLELGDSALYLCASSKGQPQETQYFGPGTRLLVL.

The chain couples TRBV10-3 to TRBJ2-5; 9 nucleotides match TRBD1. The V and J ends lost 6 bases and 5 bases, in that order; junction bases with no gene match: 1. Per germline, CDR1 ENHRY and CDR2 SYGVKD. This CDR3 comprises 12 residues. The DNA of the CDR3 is TGTGCCATCAGCGGACAGGGGGAGACCCAGTACTTC. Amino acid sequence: CAISGQGETQYF.

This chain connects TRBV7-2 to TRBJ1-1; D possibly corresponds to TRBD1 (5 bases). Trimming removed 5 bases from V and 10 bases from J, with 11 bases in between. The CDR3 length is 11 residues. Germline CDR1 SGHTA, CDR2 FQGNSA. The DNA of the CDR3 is TGTGCCAGCAGCCCCCGGGGGGGAGCTTTCTTT. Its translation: CASSPRGGAFF.

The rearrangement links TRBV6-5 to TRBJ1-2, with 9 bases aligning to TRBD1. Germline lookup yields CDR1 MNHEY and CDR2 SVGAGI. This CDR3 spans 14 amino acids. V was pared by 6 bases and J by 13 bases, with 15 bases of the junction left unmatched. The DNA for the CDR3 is TGTGCCAGCAGACCTCCGGGACAGGGCCCCTCTTCCACCTTC. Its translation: CASRPPGQGPSSTF.

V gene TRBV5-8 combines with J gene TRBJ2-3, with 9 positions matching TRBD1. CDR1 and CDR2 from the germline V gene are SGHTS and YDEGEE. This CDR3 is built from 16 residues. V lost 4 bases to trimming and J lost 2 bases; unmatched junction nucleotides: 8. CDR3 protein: CASSAYGTGLTDTQYF. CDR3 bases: TGTGCCAGCAGCGCCTACGGGACAGGGCTCACAGATACGCAGTATTTT.

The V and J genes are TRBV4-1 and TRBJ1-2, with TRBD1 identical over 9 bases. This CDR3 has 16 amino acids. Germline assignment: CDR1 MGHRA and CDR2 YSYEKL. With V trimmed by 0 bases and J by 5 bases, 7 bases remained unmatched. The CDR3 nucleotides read TGCGCCAGCAGCCAAGATCTCCGACAGGGGGTATATGGCTACACCTTC. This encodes CASSQDLRQGVYGYTF.

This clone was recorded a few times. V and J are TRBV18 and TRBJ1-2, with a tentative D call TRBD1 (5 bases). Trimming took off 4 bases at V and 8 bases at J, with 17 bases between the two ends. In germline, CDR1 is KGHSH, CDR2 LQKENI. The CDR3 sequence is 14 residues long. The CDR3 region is CASSRTKGHEGYTF. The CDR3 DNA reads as TGTGCCAGCTCACGGACGAAGGGGCATGAAGGCTACACCTTC.

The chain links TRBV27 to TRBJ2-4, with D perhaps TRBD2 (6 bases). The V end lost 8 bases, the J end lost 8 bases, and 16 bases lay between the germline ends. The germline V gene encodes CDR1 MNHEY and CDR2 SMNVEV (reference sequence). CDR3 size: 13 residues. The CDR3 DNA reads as TGTGCCAGCCACCCGGAGGGCGGTTACATTCAGTACTTC. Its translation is CASHPEGGYIQYF.

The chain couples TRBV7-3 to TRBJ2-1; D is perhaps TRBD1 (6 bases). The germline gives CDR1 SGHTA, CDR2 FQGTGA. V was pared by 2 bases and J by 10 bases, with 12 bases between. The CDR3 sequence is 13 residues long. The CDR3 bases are TGTGCCAGCAGCTTAGAAGGGGGACGGGAGCAGTTCTTC. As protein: CASSLEGGREQFF.

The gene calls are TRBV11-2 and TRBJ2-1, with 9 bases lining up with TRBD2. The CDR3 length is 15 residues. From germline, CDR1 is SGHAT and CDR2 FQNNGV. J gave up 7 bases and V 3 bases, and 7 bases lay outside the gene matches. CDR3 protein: CASSFAGGLANEQFF. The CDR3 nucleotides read TGTGCCAGCAGCTTCGCGGGGGGGCTCGCTAATGAGCAGTTCTTC.

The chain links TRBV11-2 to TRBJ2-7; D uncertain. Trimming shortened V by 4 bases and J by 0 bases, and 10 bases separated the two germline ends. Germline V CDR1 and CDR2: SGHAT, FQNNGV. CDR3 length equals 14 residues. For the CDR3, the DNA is TGTGCCAGCAGCTACCTAGGCCTCTCCTACGAGCAGTACGTC. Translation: CASSYLGLSYEQYV.

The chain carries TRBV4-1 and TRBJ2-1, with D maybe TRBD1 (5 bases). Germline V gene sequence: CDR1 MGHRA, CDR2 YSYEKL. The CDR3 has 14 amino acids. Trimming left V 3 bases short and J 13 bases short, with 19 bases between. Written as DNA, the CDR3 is TGCGCCAGCAGCCATCCCCTTATGGGGCCCAACCAGTTCTTC. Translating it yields CASSHPLMGPNQFF.

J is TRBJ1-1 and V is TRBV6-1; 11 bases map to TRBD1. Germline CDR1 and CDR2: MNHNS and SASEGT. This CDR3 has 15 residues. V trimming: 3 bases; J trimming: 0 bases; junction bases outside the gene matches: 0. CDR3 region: CASSEDRGLNTEAFF. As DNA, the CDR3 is TGTGCCAGCAGTGAGGACAGGGGGCTGAACACTGAAGCTTTCTTT.

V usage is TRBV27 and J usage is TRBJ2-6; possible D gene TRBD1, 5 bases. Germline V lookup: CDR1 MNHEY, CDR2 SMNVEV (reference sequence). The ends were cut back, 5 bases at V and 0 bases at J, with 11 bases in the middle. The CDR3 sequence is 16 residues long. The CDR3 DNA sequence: TGTGCCAGCAGTCCAGGGCGAGGCTCTGGGGCCAACGTCCTGACTTTC. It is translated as CASSPGRGSGANVLTF.

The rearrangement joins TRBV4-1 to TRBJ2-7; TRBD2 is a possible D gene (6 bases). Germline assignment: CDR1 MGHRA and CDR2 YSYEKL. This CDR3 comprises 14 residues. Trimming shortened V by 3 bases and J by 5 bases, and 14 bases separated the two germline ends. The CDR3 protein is CASSHRTAGNEQYV. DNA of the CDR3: TGCGCCAGCAGCCACCGAACGGCGGGGAACGAGCAGTACGTC.

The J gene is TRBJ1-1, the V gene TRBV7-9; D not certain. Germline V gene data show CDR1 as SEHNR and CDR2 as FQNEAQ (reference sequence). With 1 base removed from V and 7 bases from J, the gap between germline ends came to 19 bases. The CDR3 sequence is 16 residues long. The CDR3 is CASSLVMGPEVDEAFF. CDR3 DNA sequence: TGTGCCAGCAGCTTAGTGATGGGCCCGGAGGTAGATGAAGCTTTCTTT.